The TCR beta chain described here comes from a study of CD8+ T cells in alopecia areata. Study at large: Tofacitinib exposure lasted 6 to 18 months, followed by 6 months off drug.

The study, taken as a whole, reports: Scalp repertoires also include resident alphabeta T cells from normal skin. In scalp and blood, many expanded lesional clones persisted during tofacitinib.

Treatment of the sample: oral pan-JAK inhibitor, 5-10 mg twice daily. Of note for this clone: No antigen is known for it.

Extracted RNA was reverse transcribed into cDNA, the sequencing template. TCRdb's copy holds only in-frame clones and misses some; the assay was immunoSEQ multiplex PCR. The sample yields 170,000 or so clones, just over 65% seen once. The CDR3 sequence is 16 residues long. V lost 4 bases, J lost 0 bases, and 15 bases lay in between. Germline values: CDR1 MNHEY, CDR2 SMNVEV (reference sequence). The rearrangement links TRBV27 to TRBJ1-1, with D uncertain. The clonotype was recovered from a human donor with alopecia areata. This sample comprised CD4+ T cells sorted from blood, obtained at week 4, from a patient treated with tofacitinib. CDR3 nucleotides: TGTGCCAGCAGTTGGCGGGTAGGCTCCATGAACACTGAAGCTTTCTTT. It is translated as CASSWRVGSMNTEAFF.